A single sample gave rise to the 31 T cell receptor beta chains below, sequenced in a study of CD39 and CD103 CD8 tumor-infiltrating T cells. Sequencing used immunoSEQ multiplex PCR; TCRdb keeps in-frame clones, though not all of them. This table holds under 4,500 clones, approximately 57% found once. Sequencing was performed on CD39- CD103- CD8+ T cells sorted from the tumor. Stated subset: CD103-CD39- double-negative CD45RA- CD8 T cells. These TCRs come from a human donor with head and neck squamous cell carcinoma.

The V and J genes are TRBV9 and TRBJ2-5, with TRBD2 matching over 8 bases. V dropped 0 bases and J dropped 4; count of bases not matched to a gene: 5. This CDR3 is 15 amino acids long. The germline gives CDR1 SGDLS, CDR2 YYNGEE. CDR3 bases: TGTGCCAGCAGCGTAGTAAGCGGGGGAGGAGAGACCCAGTACTTC. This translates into CASSVVSGGGETQYF.

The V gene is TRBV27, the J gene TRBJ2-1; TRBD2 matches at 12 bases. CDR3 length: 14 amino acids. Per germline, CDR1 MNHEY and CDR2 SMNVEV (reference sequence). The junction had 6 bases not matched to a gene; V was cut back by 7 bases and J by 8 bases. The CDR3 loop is CASTGLAGIHEQFF. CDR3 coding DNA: TGTGCCAGCACCGGACTAGCGGGAATACATGAGCAGTTCTTC.

For the CDR3, the DNA is TGTGCCAGCAGCTTAAGTAAGGGGGCTAGTGAGCAGTTCTTC. Translated: CASSLSKGASEQFF. V is TRBV7-6 and J is TRBJ2-1, with 7 bases identical to TRBD1. CDR3 length equals 14 residues. Germline CDR1 and CDR2: SGHVS and FNYEAQ. The ends lost 2 bases at V and 9 bases at J; junction bases unmatched: 7.

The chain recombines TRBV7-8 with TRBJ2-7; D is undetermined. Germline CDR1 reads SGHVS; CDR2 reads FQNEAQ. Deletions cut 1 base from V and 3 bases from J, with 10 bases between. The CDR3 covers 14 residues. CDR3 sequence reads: CASSLGIQNYEQYF. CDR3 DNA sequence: TGTGCCAGCAGCTTAGGCATACAGAACTACGAGCAGTACTTC.

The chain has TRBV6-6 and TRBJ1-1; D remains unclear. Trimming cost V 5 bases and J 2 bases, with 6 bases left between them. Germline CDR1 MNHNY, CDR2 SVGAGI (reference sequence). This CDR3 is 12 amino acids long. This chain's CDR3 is CASSTINTEAFF. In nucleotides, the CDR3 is TGTGCCAGCAGTACCATTAACACTGAAGCTTTCTTT.

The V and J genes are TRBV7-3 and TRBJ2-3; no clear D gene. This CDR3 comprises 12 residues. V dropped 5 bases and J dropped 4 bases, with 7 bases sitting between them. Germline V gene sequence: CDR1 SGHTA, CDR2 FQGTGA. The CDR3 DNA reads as TGTGCCAGCAGCCCCCCGTCAGATACGCAGTATTTT. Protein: CASSPPSDTQYF.

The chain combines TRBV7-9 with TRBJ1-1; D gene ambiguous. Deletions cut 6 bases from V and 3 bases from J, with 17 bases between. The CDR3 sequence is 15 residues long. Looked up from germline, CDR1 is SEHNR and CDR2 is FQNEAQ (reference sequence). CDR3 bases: TGTGCCAGCAGTCCGACCAACCCCGGGGACACTGAAGCTTTCTTT. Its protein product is CASSPTNPGDTEAFF.

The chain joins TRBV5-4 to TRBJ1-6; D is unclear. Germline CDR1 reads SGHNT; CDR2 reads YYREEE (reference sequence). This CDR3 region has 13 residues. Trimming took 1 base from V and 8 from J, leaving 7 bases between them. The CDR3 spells CASSLLLDSPLHF. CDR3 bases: TGTGCCAGCAGCTTGTTACTGGATTCACCCCTCCACTTT.

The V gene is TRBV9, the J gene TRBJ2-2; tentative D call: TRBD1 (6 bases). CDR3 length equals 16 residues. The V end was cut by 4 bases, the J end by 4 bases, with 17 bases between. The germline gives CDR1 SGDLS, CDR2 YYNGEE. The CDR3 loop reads CASSSGQRKTTGELFF. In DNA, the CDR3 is TGTGCCAGCAGCTCCGGACAGCGAAAAACCACCGGGGAGCTGTTTTTT. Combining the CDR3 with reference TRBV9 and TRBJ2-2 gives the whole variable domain DSGVTQTPKHLITATGQRVTLRCSPRSGDLSVYWYQQSLDQGLQFLIQYYNGEERAKGNILERFSAQQFPDLHSELNLSSLELGDSALYFCASSSGQRKTTGELFFGEGSRLTVL.

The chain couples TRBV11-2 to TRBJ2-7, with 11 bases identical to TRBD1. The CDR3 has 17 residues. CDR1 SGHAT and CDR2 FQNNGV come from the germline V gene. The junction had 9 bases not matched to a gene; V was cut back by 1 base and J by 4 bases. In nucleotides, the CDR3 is TGTGCCAGCAGCTTAGGTTTTTGGGACAGGGGGTTTTACGAGCAGTACTTC. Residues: CASSLGFWDRGFYEQYF. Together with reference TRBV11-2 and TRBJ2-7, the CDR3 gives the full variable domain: EAGVAQSPRYKIIEKRQSVAFWCNPISGHATLYWYQQILGQGPKLLIQFQNNGVVDDSQLPKDRFSAERLKGVDSTLKIQPAKLEDSAVYLCASSLGFWDRGFYEQYFGPGTRLTVT.

Here the CDR3 reads CASSQADREPNSPLHF. The CDR3 coding sequence is TGCGCCAGCAGCCAAGCCGACAGGGAGCCGAATTCACCCCTCCACTTT. The gene calls are TRBV4-3 and TRBJ1-6, with TRBD1 matching over 7 bases. V shed 1 base and J 7 bases; nucleotides not matched to a gene: 7. The CDR3 runs 16 residues. CDR1 is LGHNA and CDR2 is YSLEER in the germline V gene.

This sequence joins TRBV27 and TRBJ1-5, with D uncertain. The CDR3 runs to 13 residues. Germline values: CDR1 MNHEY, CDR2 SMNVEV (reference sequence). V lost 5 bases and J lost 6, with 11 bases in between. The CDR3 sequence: CASSVSRGQPQHF. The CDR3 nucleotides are TGTGCCAGCAGTGTCTCACGAGGTCAGCCCCAGCATTTT.

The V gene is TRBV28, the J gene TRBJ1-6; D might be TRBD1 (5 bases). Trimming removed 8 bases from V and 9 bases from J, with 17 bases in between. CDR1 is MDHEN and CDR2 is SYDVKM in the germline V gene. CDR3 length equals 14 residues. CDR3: CASRGIPGISPLHF. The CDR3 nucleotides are TGTGCCAGCCGGGGAATTCCAGGGATTTCACCCCTCCACTTT.

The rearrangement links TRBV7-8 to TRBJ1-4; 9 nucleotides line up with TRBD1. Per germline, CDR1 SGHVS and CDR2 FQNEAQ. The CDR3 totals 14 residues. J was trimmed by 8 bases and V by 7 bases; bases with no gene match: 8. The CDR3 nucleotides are TGTGCCAGCAACCCGGGACAGGGAGGCGAAAAACTGTTTTTT. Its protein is CASNPGQGGEKLFF. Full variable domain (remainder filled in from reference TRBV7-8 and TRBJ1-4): GAGVSQSPRYKVAKRGQDVALRCDPISGHVSLFWYQQALGQGPEFLTYFQNEAQLDKSGLPSDRFFAERPEGSVSTLKIQRTQQEDSAVYLCASNPGQGGEKLFFGSGTQLSVL.

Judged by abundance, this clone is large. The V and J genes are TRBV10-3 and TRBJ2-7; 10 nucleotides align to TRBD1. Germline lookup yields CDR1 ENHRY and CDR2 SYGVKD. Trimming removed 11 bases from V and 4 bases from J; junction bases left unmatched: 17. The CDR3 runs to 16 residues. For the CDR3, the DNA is TGTGCCGTTGGGACAGGGGACTGGTCGGCTGATTACGAGCAGTACTTC. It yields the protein CAVGTGDWSADYEQYF.

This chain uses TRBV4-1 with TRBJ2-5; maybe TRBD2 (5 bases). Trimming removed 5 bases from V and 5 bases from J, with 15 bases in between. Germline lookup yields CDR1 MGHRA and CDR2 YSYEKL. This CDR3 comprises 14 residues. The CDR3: CASSEELEWETQYF. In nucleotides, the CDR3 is TGCGCCAGCAGCGAGGAACTAGAGTGGGAGACCCAGTACTTC.

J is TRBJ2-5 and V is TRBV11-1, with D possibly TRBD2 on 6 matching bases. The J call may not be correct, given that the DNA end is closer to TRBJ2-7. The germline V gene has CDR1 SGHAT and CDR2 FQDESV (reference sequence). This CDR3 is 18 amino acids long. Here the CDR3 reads CASTPLRSGDFQAYEQYF. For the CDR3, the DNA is TGTGCCAGCACCCCTTTGCGGTCGGGGGATTTTCAAGCCTACGAGCAGTACTTC.

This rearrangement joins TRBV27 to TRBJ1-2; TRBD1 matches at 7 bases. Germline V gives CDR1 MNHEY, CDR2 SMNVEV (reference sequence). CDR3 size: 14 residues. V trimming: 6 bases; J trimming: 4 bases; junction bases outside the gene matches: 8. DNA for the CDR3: TGTGCCAGCAGCCCAACAGGGGAGGGCTATGGCTACACCTTC. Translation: CASSPTGEGYGYTF.

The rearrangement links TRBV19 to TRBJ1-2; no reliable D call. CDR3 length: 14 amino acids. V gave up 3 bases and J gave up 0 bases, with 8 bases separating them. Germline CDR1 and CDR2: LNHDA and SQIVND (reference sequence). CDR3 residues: CASSIMGTNYGYTF. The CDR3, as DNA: TGTGCCAGTAGTATTATGGGAACTAACTATGGCTACACCTTC.

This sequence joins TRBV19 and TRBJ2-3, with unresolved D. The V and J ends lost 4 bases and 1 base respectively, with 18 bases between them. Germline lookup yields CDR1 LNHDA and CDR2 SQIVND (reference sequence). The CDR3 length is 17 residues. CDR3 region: CASSSPEEIEGTDTQYF. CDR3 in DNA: TGTGCCAGTAGTAGCCCTGAGGAGATAGAAGGCACAGATACGCAGTATTTT.

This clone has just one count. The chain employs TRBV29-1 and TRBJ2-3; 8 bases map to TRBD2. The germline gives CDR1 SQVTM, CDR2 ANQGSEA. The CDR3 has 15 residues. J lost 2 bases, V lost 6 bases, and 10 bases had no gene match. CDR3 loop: CSVYLAGGPTDTQYF. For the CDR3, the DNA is TGCAGCGTCTACCTTGCGGGGGGACCCACAGATACGCAGTATTTT.

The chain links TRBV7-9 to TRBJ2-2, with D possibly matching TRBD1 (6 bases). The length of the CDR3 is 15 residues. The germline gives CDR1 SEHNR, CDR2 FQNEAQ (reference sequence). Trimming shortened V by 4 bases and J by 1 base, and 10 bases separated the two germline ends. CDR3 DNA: TGTGCCAGCAGCTCCCCGGGACAGAACACCGGGGAGCTGTTTTTT. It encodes CASSSPGQNTGELFF.

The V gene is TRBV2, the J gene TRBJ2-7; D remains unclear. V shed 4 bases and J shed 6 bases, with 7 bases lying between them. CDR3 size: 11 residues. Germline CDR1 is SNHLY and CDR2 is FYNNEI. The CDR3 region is CASSAVLEQYF. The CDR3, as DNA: TGTGCCAGCAGTGCTGTACTCGAGCAGTACTTC.

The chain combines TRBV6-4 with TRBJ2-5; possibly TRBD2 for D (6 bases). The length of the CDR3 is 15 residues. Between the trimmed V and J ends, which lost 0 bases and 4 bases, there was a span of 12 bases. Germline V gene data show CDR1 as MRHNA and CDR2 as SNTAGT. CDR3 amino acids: CASSDSGLSGETQYF. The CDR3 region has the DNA TGTGCCAGCAGTGACTCAGGTCTTAGCGGAGAGACCCAGTACTTC.

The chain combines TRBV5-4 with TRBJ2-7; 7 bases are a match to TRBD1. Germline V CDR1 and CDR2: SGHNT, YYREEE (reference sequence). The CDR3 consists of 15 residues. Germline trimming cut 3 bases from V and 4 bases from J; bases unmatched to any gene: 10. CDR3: CASSSRQGLPYEQYF. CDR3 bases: TGTGCCAGCAGCTCGCGACAGGGCCTCCCTTACGAGCAGTACTTC.

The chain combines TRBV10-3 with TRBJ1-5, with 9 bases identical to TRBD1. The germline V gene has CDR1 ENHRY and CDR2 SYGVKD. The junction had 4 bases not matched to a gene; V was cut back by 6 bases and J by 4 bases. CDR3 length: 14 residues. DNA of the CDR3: TGTGCCATCAGAGGGACAGGGTCTAATCAGCCCCAGCATTTT. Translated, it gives CAIRGTGSNQPQHF.

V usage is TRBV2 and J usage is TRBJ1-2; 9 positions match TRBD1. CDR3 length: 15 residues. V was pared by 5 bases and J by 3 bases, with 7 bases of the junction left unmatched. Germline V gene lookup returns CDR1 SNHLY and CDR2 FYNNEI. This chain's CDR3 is CASSYDRGYDYGYTF. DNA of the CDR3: TGTGCCAGCAGTTACGACAGGGGGTACGACTATGGCTACACCTTC.

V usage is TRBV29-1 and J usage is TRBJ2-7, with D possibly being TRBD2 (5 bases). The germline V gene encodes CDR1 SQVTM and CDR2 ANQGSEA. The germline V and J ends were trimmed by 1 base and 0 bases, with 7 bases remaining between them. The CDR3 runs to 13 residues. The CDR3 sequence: CSVEGTPSYEQYF. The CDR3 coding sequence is TGCAGCGTTGAAGGGACTCCCTCCTACGAGCAGTACTTC.

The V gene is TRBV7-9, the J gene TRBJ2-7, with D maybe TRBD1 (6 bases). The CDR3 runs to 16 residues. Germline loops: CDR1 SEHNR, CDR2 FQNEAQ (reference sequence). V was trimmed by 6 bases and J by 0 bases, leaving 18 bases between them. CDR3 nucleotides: TGTGCCAGCAGTCCTAGCCGGGACACCAGCTCCTACGAGCAGTACTTC. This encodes CASSPSRDTSSYEQYF.

CDR3 nucleotide sequence: TGTGCCAGCAGTAGCAAGGGGACACTTCCTGAAGCTTTCTTT. It encodes CASSSKGTLPEAFF. The chain joins TRBV6-5 to TRBJ1-1; a possible D gene is TRBD1 (6 bases). The CDR3 contains 14 residues. CDR1 and CDR2 (germline): MNHEY, SVGAGI. Trimming pared 5 bases from V and 6 bases from J, leaving 16 bases between.

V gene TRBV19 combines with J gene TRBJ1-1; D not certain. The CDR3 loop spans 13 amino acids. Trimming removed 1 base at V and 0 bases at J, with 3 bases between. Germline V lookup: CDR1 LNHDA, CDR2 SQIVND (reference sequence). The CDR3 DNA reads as TGTGCCAGTAGTATAGCTCTGAACACTGAAGCTTTCTTT. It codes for CASSIALNTEAFF.